This is a list of T cell receptor beta chains from one sample in a study of sequential checkpoint blockade in melanoma. Assay used: immunoSEQ multiplex PCR; TCRdb lists only in-frame clones, some missing. This sample has about 17,000 clones, with under 80% found just once. Here the sequenced sample was CD8+ T cells sorted from blood (inferred from file names), taken from a patient given nivolumab and ipilimumab in sequence. The receptors here all came from a human donor with melanoma. Both conserved end residues are part of each CDR3. Each record gives: D gene, clone size, CDR3 length, J gene, V gene, CDR3 protein, CDR3 DNA. A D gene is named only where the DNA matches it firmly. Only some rows state a clone size, as once, few, many or a class for expanded clones.

NA NA 14 TRBJ2-2 TRBV25-1 CASRELGSTGELFF TGTGCCAGCAGGGAATTGGGCAGCACCGGGGAGCTGTTTTTT
NA few 13 TRBJ2-7 TRBV7-2 CASSPASGYEQYF TGTGCCAGCAGCCCCGCCTCCGGCTACGAGCAGTACTTC
TRBD2 NA 18 TRBJ2-2 TRBV10-1 CASSRIHGGRAGTGELFF TGCGCCAGCAGTCGAATACATGGCGGGAGGGCCGGCACCGGGGAGCTGTTTTTT
TRBD1 few 16 TRBJ1-1 TRBV9 CASSAPGQGTDTEAFF TGTGCCAGCAGCGCCCCGGGACAGGGGACCGACACTGAAGCTTTCTTT
NA few 20 TRBJ1-2 TRBV21-1 CASSKDRGGTGGQRNYGYTF TGTGCCAGCAGCAAAGATCGCGGAGGGACAGGCGGCCAGAGAAACTATGGCTACACCTTC
NA few 14 TRBJ2-7 TRBV7-6 CASSLGDGDYEQYF TGTGCCAGCAGCTTAGGCGACGGAGACTACGAGCAGTACTTC
NA NA 13 TRBJ2-7 TRBV5-1 CASSLDNPYEQYF TGCGCCAGCAGCTTGGACAATCCCTACGAGCAGTACTTC
NA NA 17 TRBJ2-2 TRBV9 CASSVKAGEPNTGELFF TGTGCCAGCAGCGTAAAGGCAGGGGAACCGAACACCGGGGAGCTGTTTTTT
NA NA 13 TRBJ2-7 TRBV7-8 CASSLGTANEQYF TGTGCCAGCAGCTTAGGGACAGCCAACGAGCAGTACTTC
TRBD2 NA 13 TRBJ2-7 TRBV5-6 CASSLGGGNEQYF TGTGCCAGCAGCTTGGGGGGGGGAAACGAGCAGTACTTC
NA few 14 TRBJ1-1 TRBV7-9 CASTPTWRGDGAFF TGTGCCAGCACCCCTACTTGGCGGGGCGATGGAGCTTTCTTT
TRBD1 few 13 TRBJ1-2 TRBV11-3 CASSSPTGDGYTF TGTGCCAGCAGCTCGCCCACAGGGGACGGCTACACCTTC
NA NA 17 TRBJ2-7 TRBV4-2 CASSQLANINLRDRQYF TGTGCCAGCAGCCAACTAGCAAACATCAACCTACGAGATCGGCAGTACTTC
NA once 12 TRBJ2-2 TRBV9 CATGGSTGELFF TGTGCCACGGGGGGCAGCACCGGGGAGCTGTTTTTT
NA NA 14 TRBJ1-6 TRBV10-3 CAISEGGKGSPLHF TGTGCCATCAGTGAGGGGGGGAAGGGATCACCCCTCCACTTT
TRBD1 few 14 TRBJ2-7 TRBV7-2 CASSFEQGIYEQYF TGTGCCAGCAGCTTTGAACAGGGGATCTACGAGCAGTACTTC
TRBD2 NA 17 TRBJ2-3 TRBV11-3 CASSLVGLAMGSDTQYF TGTGCCAGCAGCTTAGTGGGACTAGCGATGGGGTCAGATACGCAGTATTTT
NA NA 16 TRBJ2-1 TRBV7-9 CASSLSPGGIDNEQFF TGTGCCAGCAGCTTAAGCCCGGGCGGGATCGACAATGAGCAGTTCTTC
TRBD2 NA 16 TRBJ2-1 TRBV7-6 CASSPGTSGGFNEQFF TGTGCCAGCAGCCCCGGGACTAGCGGGGGATTCAATGAGCAGTTCTTC
NA few 11 TRBJ1-1 TRBV7-9 CASRARTEAFF TGTGCCAGCAGGGCGAGGACTGAAGCTTTCTTT
NA NA 16 TRBJ1-1 TRBV2 CASKFTAIVVGTEAFF TGTGCCAGCAAGTTCACAGCCATCGTTGTGGGCACTGAAGCTTTCTTT
TRBD1 NA 14 TRBJ2-1 TRBV18 CASSRTGGSYEQFF TGTGCCAGCTCGAGGACAGGGGGCTCATATGAGCAGTTCTTC
NA few 16 TRBJ2-5 TRBV4-3 CASSSAGGSNQETQYF TGCGCCAGCAGCTCCGCAGGGGGGTCAAACCAAGAGACCCAGTACTTC
TRBD2 NA 14 TRBJ2-7 TRBV10-1 CASSDSGRPYEQYF TGCGCCAGCAGTGATAGCGGGAGGCCCTACGAGCAGTACTTC
NA NA 15 TRBJ2-7 TRBV15 CATSRNTRGLNEQYF TGTGCCACCAGCAGAAACACAAGGGGACTCAACGAGCAGTACTTC
NA NA 14 TRBJ2-3 TRBV6-5 CASSSLSGMDTQYF TGTGCCAGCAGCTCCCTTTCGGGGATGGATACGCAGTATTTT
TRBD1 NA 15 TRBJ2-1 TRBV27 CASSFGTGGANEQFF TGTGCCAGCAGTTTCGGGACAGGGGGGGCTAATGAGCAGTTCTTC
NA NA 14 TRBJ2-5 TRBV9 CASSAWDNQETQYF TGTGCCAGCAGCGCCTGGGACAACCAAGAGACCCAGTACTTC
NA NA 16 TRBJ2-1 TRBV5-6 CASSLWGGLSYNEQFF TGTGCCAGCAGCCTTTGGGGGGGCCTCTCCTACAATGAGCAGTTCTTC
NA NA 16 TRBJ2-5 TRBV9 CASSPWDSYDQETQYF TGTGCCAGCAGCCCATGGGACTCATATGATCAAGAGACCCAGTACTTC
NA NA 15 TRBJ2-1 TRBV6-5 CASSYSGLTGRKQFF TGTGCCAGCAGTTACTCGGGACTGACAGGGAGGAAGCAGTTCTTC
TRBD1 NA 13 TRBJ2-7 TRBV2 CASSDRQGRPAYF TGTGCCAGCAGTGATCGACAGGGACGTCCAGCGTACTTC
NA few 15 TRBJ2-5 TRBV7-8 CASSLKSGFKETQYF TGTGCCAGCAGCTTGAAGTCAGGGTTTAAAGAGACCCAGTACTTC
TRBD1 NA 17 TRBJ1-6 TRBV23-1 CASSQDRGQNYNSPLHF TGCGCCAGCAGTCAGGACAGGGGGCAGAACTATAATTCACCCCTCCACTTT
TRBD2 NA 17 TRBJ2-1 TRBV11-3 CASSSPSGSPSYNEQFF TGTGCCAGCAGCTCACCTAGCGGGAGCCCCTCCTACAATGAGCAGTTCTTC
TRBD2 few 17 TRBJ2-7 TRBV7-8 CASSFPGLAGGEDEQYF TGTGCCAGCAGCTTCCCTGGACTAGCGGGAGGGGAAGACGAGCAGTACTTC